This T cell receptor (beta chain) was captured by sequencing in a study of circulating CD8 cells and anti-PD-1 response in melanoma. Study summary: Response groups: complete/partial responders versus stable/progressive non-responders. Notes on the study in general: Patients included both untreated and previously treated individuals. Published repertoire comparisons used only baseline and M1 samples from a small cohort with few responders. Tumor reactivity was tested by peptide assays on expanded sorted subsets.

In this sample, this clonotype is large (0.1 to 1%). Its antigen is as yet unknown. Each library started from roughly 15 ng of total RNA using the QIAseq Immune Repertoire TCR panel. TCRdb re-analysed the reads in MiXCR, keeping a single row per CDR3 protein. The data show about 360 distinct CDR3 sequences, with about 9.2% seen just once and under 55% held by the top ten. CDR3 length: 15 residues. The V gene end was trimmed by 6 bases and the J gene end by 3 bases; junction bases not matched to a gene: 9. Germline lookup yields CDR1 MNHEY and CDR2 SMNVEV (reference sequence). Four subsets defined by PD-1 and/or TIGIT were sorted from live CD3+CD8+TCRalphabeta+ cells.

The chain combines TRBV27 with TRBJ2-7; the match to TRBD2 covers 9 bases. This clonotype was sampled from a human donor with melanoma. The sample in question was CD8+ T cells from PBMCs, obtained at baseline or after one month of anti-PD-1 therapy (not recorded which). This CDR3 is CASSLGLAGIYEQYF. In nucleotides, the CDR3 is TGTGCCAGCAGCTTAGGGCTAGCGGGAATCTACGAGCAGTACTTC.